This TCR beta chain originates from a study of blood T cell repertoires in COVID-19. The study drew participants aged about 18 to 95 years from about two dozen US areas. Two negative PCRs, clearance, or symptom resolution characterized the recovered Cohort 3 donors. This clone has a handful of counts. Sequenced by immunoSEQ multiplex PCR; TCRdb stores in-frame clones only, minus some. The repertoire holds 160,000 or so clones, with around 83% as singletons. Trimming shortened V by 0 bases and J by 1 base, and 10 bases separated the two germline ends. The germline V gene encodes CDR1 SGHRS and CDR2 YFSETQ. The CDR3 has 15 amino acids.

The sequence derives from a man in his fifties or sixties who had recovered from COVID-19. Sample: PBMCs or T cells enriched from blood (not recorded which). The rearrangement uses TRBV5-1 and TRBJ1-1; TRBD1 might be the D (6 bases). CDR3 nucleotides: TGCGCCAGCAGCTTGGCCGACAGGCGGAACACTGAAGCTTTCTTT. Residues: CASSLADRRNTEAFF.